There are a few counts of the clone carrying this T cell receptor beta chain. Antigen: not known. This sample is drawn from a study of identical twins. Study-level results: Invariant MAIT and iNKT cells could partly confound zero-insertion analyses. The study reached conclusions through statistical analysis that was cross-sectional, not following the same donors. Within cord blood, abundant beta clonotypes carried fewer insertions, but memory repertoires showed no such trend.

The germline V and J ends were trimmed by 5 bases and 3 bases, with 5 bases remaining between them. In germline, CDR1 is SEHNR, CDR2 FQNEAQ (reference sequence). The CDR3 is 13 amino acids. A universal primer site arose from template switching, and cDNA bore unique molecular identifiers. A single record per CDR3 protein comes from TCRdb applying MiXCR to the 5' RACE reads. The repertoire holds 500,000 to 550,000 distinct CDR3 sequences, with under 25% as singletons. This sample was shared with a second study, whose subject was yellow fever vaccine responses in identical twins.

V gene TRBV7-9 combines with J gene TRBJ1-6; D is unresolved. This sequence originates from a woman aged 18 to 35 in good health. Source material: CD4+ T cells sorted from blood. The CDR3 reads CASSRDYNSPLHF. In DNA, the CDR3 is TGTGCCAGCAGCCGGGACTATAATTCACCCCTCCACTTT. The full variable domain, rest sourced from reference TRBV7-9 and TRBJ1-6, is DTGVSQNPRHKITKRGQNVTFRCDPISEHNRLYWYRQTLGQGPEFLTYFQNEAQLEKSRLLSDRFSAERPKGSFSTLEIQRTEQGDSAMYLCASSRDYNSPLHFGNGTRLTVT.